These 8 T cell receptor beta chains were sequenced from one sample in a study of cytomegalovirus exposure and HLA in healthy donors. Vbeta (60) and Jbeta (13) primers were used in the PCR. The table came from immunoSEQ multiplex PCR; TCRdb's copy has only in-frame clones and leaves some out. The sample records 90,000 to 120,000 clones, roughly 80% being singletons. Sequencing was performed on PBMCs. The receptors stem from a male donor in good health and CMV-seropositive.

This clone occurred a few times. This chain links TRBV4-3 with TRBJ2-3; D might be TRBD1 (5 bases). The CDR3 has 14 residues. Germline V gene sequence: CDR1 LGHNA, CDR2 YSLEER. V was clipped by 5 bases and J by 4 bases, with 13 bases between them. This chain's CDR3 is CASSGQAGPDTQYF. The CDR3 bases are TGCGCCAGCAGCGGACAAGCTGGCCCAGATACGCAGTATTTT.

Here the CDR3 reads CASSVSGGANTGELFF. As DNA, the CDR3 is TGTGCCAGCAGCGTTAGCGGGGGGGCGAACACCGGGGAGCTGTTTTTT. V gene TRBV7-3 combines with J gene TRBJ2-2; 11 positions match TRBD2. Germline trimming cut 5 bases from V and 0 bases from J; bases unmatched to any gene: 2. The germline CDR1 and CDR2 sequences are SGHTA and FQGTGA. The CDR3 runs 16 residues.

V usage is TRBV28 and J usage is TRBJ2-7, with D maybe TRBD2 (5 bases). Germline assignment: CDR1 MDHEN and CDR2 SYDVKM. The CDR3 contains 12 residues. Trimming shortened V by 4 bases and J by 7 bases, and 11 bases separated the two germline ends. The CDR3 sequence: CASSSQPGEQYF. The DNA for the CDR3 is TGTGCCAGCAGTTCCCAACCGGGGGAGCAGTACTTC.

This clone is a singleton in its sample. This chain joins TRBV27 and TRBJ1-5; maybe TRBD1 (5 bases). Germline V CDR1 and CDR2: MNHEY, SMNVEV (reference sequence). The CDR3 length is 14 residues. Between the trimmed V and J ends, which lost 6 bases and 1 base, there was a span of 10 bases. Here the CDR3 reads CASRTGQSNQPQHF. The CDR3 nucleotides are TGTGCCAGCAGAACTGGACAAAGCAATCAGCCCCAGCATTTT.

This rearrangement joins TRBV6-5 to TRBJ1-3; D remains ambiguous. Trimming stripped 1 base from V and 0 bases from J, with 7 bases between. The CDR3 is 15 amino acids. Germline CDR1 is MNHEY and CDR2 is SVGAGI. CDR3 in amino acids: CASSYLHLSGNTIYF. The CDR3 region has the DNA TGTGCCAGCAGTTACTTACATCTCTCTGGAAACACCATATATTTT.

This clone has just a few counts. The gene calls are TRBV7-9 and TRBJ1-3, with a possible D match to TRBD1 (5 bases). Between the trimmed V and J ends, which lost 5 bases and 0 bases, there was a span of 14 bases. CDR1 and CDR2 from the germline V gene are SEHNR and FQNEAQ (reference sequence). The length of the CDR3 is 16 residues. In nucleotides, the CDR3 is TGTGCCAGCAGCCGGCGGGGGGGGATCTCTGGAAACACCATATATTTT. Amino acids: CASSRRGGISGNTIYF.

The chain couples TRBV10-3 to TRBJ1-4; D call uncertain. V lost 0 bases and J lost 7, with 12 bases in between. From germline, CDR1 is ENHRY and CDR2 SYGVKD. CDR3 size: 15 residues. CDR3 coding DNA: TGTGCCATCAGTGAGTCAAAACGGTCGAGTGAAAAACTGTTTTTT. As protein: CAISESKRSSEKLFF.

This clone appeared once. This chain connects TRBV4-3 to TRBJ2-3; 14 nucleotides match TRBD2. Germline V lookup: CDR1 LGHNA, CDR2 YSLEER. Losses at the gene ends were 4 bases for V and 4 bases for J; bases not matched to a gene: 4. The CDR3 totals 16 residues. CDR3 amino acids: CASSLGTSGGADTQYF. CDR3 nucleotide sequence: TGCGCCAGCAGCCTAGGGACTAGCGGGGGAGCAGATACGCAGTATTTT.